The rows below give T cell receptor beta chains drawn from one sample of a study of CD8+CD57+ T cells in acquired aplastic anemia. TCRdb itself ran the reads through MiXCR, one entry per CDR3 protein. The table has some 64,000 distinct CDR3 sequences, 50% to 70% seen once. The sample taken for sequencing was sorted CD4+, CD8+, or CD8+CD57+ T cells (not recorded which) from PBMCs. The source of these receptors is a human donor in good health, serving as a control. Both conserved end residues are part of each CDR3. The D gene is left open where the match is weak. Not all rows give a size; the values are once, few, many and, for expanded clones, a class.

V gene	clone size	J gene	D gene	CDR3 protein	CDR3 DNA
TRBV15	.	TRBJ1-1	TRBD1	CATSRSPTGAEAFF	TGTGCCACCAGCAGATCCCCGACAGGGGCTGAAGCTTTCTTT
TRBV15	.	TRBJ2-3	.	CATGAGGDTQYF	TGTGCCACCGGGGCGGGTGGAGATACGCAGTATTTT
TRBV28	.	TRBJ2-5	.	CASSPAGSSVPTQYF	TGTGCCAGCAGTCCCGCCGGGTCGTCCGTGCCGACCCAGTACTTC
TRBV10-2	.	TRBJ1-5	.	CASSARQSNSNQPQHF	TGCGCCAGCAGCGCCCGACAGTCGAATAGCAATCAGCCCCAGCATTTT
TRBV10-3	.	TRBJ1-1	.	CAISGQNTEAFF	TGTGCCATCAGTGGACAGAACACTGAAGCTTTCTTT
TRBV19	.	TRBJ2-2	.	CASSFTSFTGELFF	TGTGCCAGTAGTTTCACCTCGTTCACCGGGGAGCTGTTTTTT
TRBV7-3	.	TRBJ2-5	TRBD2	CASRGLAGGEETQYF	TGTGCCAGCAGGGGACTAGCGGGAGGGGAAGAGACCCAGTACTTC
TRBV21-1	few	TRBJ2-7	.	CASSVVSGNYEQYF	TGTGCCAGCAGCGTGGTTAGCGGGAACTACGAGCAGTACTTC
TRBV5-4	many	TRBJ1-6	TRBD1	CASSLQGVNNSPLHF	TGTGCCAGCAGCCTTCAGGGGGTTAATAATTCACCCCTCCACTTT
TRBV19	few	TRBJ1-6	TRBD1	CASSLPSTGPSPLHF	TGTGCCAGTAGCTTACCATCGACAGGGCCCTCACCCCTCCACTTT
TRBV11-2	many	TRBJ2-7	TRBD2	CASSLGLAGFSYEQYF	TGTGCCAGCAGCTTAGGACTAGCGGGCTTCTCCTACGAGCAGTACTTC
TRBV12-3/TRBV12-4	many	TRBJ1-5	.	CASSFRGRGEPQHF	TGTGCCAGCAGTTTTCGGGGGCGCGGTGAGCCCCAGCATTTT
TRBV3-1	many	TRBJ2-1	TRBD2	CASSPRGTSGNNEQFF	TGTGCCAGCAGCCCCCGAGGAACTAGCGGGAACAATGAGCAGTTCTTC